The rows below give T cell receptor beta chains drawn from one sample of a study of technical replicates of blood from a handful of donors. The protocol was immunoSEQ multiplex PCR, while the TCRdb copy is restricted to in-frame clones and leaves out a portion. The profile shows about 83,000 clones, about 97% of them singletons. Sample: T cells isolated from PBMCs. These receptors were collected from a human donor in good health. Both conserved end residues are part of each CDR3. The order of the fields is D gene, V gene, clone size, J gene, CDR3 protein, CDR3 DNA. The D gene is left open where the match is weak. Some rows have no size entry. The others give once, few or many, or a class for an expanded clone.

d_gene: -; v_gene: TRBV7-9; abundance: -; j_gene: TRBJ1-1; CDR3aa: CASSLSLGQEAFF; CDR3nt: TGTGCCAGCAGCTTATCTTTGGGGCAGGAAGCTTTCTTT
d_gene: -; v_gene: TRBV4-3; abundance: -; j_gene: TRBJ2-3; CDR3aa: CASSQIGGPTSTQYF; CDR3nt: TGCGCCAGCAGCCAAATAGGGGGACCTACTTCTACGCAGTATTTT
d_gene: TRBD2; v_gene: TRBV28; abundance: -; j_gene: TRBJ2-5; CDR3aa: CASRAGGIETQYF; CDR3nt: TGTGCCAGCAGGGCGGGGGGAATAGAGACCCAGTACTTC
d_gene: -; v_gene: TRBV6-6; abundance: -; j_gene: TRBJ2-2; CDR3aa: CASKPSSGELFF; CDR3nt: TGTGCCAGCAAGCCTAGCTCCGGGGAGCTGTTTTTT
d_gene: TRBD1; v_gene: TRBV9; abundance: -; j_gene: TRBJ2-7; CDR3aa: CASSVVGTGFYEQYF; CDR3nt: TGTGCCAGCAGCGTCGTCGGGACAGGGTTCTACGAGCAGTACTTC
d_gene: -; v_gene: TRBV6-5; abundance: few; j_gene: TRBJ1-1; CDR3aa: CASSRDIRTEAFF; CDR3nt: TGTGCCAGCAGCCGGGACATACGGACTGAAGCTTTCTTT
d_gene: TRBD1; v_gene: TRBV27; abundance: -; j_gene: TRBJ2-5; CDR3aa: CASSLSNLPDRRNLGTQYF; CDR3nt: TGTGCCAGCAGTTTATCTAACCTACCGGACAGGAGAAACTTAGGGACCCAGTACTTC
d_gene: TRBD2; v_gene: TRBV4-2; abundance: -; j_gene: TRBJ2-3; CDR3aa: CASSQSSGSTDTQYF; CDR3nt: TGTGCCAGCAGCCAATCTAGCGGGAGCACAGATACGCAGTATTTT
d_gene: TRBD1; v_gene: TRBV5-1; abundance: few; j_gene: TRBJ2-7; CDR3aa: CASSFLQGAYEQYF; CDR3nt: TGCGCCAGCAGCTTTTTACAGGGGGCCTACGAGCAGTACTTC
d_gene: TRBD1; v_gene: TRBV27; abundance: once; j_gene: TRBJ1-2; CDR3aa: CASTQGVAYGYTF; CDR3nt: TGTGCCTCAACACAGGGGGTCGCCTATGGCTACACCTTC
d_gene: TRBD1; v_gene: TRBV4-1; abundance: -; j_gene: TRBJ2-7; CDR3aa: CASTRGPGGSYEQYF; CDR3nt: TGCGCCAGCACAAGGGGACCAGGGGGTTCCTACGAGCAGTACTTC
d_gene: -; v_gene: TRBV14; abundance: -; j_gene: TRBJ2-1; CDR3aa: CASSHKGHSSYNEQFF; CDR3nt: TGTGCCAGCAGTCATAAAGGACATAGCTCCTACAATGAGCAGTTCTTC
d_gene: -; v_gene: TRBV9; abundance: -; j_gene: TRBJ2-5; CDR3aa: CASSVWLQGEETQYF; CDR3nt: TGTGCCAGCAGCGTATGGTTACAGGGAGAAGAGACCCAGTACTTC
d_gene: -; v_gene: TRBV6-1; abundance: once; j_gene: TRBJ2-7; CDR3aa: CASSEFRLTEQYF; CDR3nt: TGTGCCAGCAGTGAATTCAGGCTCACCGAGCAGTACTTC
d_gene: -; v_gene: TRBV27; abundance: -; j_gene: TRBJ2-5; CDR3aa: CASSFNRWETQYF; CDR3nt: TGTGCCAGCAGTTTTAACAGGTGGGAGACCCAGTACTTC
d_gene: -; v_gene: TRBV19; abundance: -; j_gene: TRBJ2-5; CDR3aa: CASSSEETQYF; CDR3nt: TGTGCCAGTAGTTCTGAAGAGACCCAGTACTTC
d_gene: -; v_gene: TRBV28; abundance: -; j_gene: TRBJ1-4; CDR3aa: CASSWTLPNEKLFF; CDR3nt: TGTGCCAGCAGTTGGACTCTCCCTAATGAAAAACTGTTTTTT
d_gene: -; v_gene: TRBV2; abundance: -; j_gene: TRBJ2-5; CDR3aa: CASSDSMPQETQYF; CDR3nt: TGTGCCAGCAGCGACAGTATGCCCCAAGAGACCCAGTACTTC
d_gene: TRBD1; v_gene: TRBV5-1; abundance: -; j_gene: TRBJ2-3; CDR3aa: CASSWDRGTDTQYF; CDR3nt: TGCGCCAGCAGCTGGGACAGAGGCACAGATACGCAGTATTTT
d_gene: -; v_gene: TRBV9; abundance: -; j_gene: TRBJ2-5; CDR3aa: CASSVGPEETQYF; CDR3nt: TGTGCCAGCAGCGTAGGCCCAGAAGAGACCCAGTACTTC
d_gene: TRBD1; v_gene: TRBV2; abundance: -; j_gene: TRBJ2-7; CDR3aa: CASRVQGATYEQYF; CDR3nt: TGTGCCAGCAGGGTACAGGGGGCAACTTACGAGCAGTACTTC
d_gene: -; v_gene: TRBV5-6; abundance: -; j_gene: TRBJ2-7; CDR3aa: CASRPAGAHYEQYF; CDR3nt: TGTGCCAGCAGGCCCGCAGGGGCCCACTACGAGCAGTACTTC
d_gene: TRBD1; v_gene: TRBV19; abundance: once; j_gene: TRBJ1-2; CDR3aa: CASSMSRGLIYGYTF; CDR3nt: TGTGCCAGTAGTATGAGCAGGGGGCTAATATATGGCTACACCTTC
d_gene: -; v_gene: TRBV5-6; abundance: -; j_gene: TRBJ2-3; CDR3aa: CASSLASDTYTDTQYF; CDR3nt: TGTGCCAGCAGCTTGGCTTCGGACACCTACACAGATACGCAGTATTTT
d_gene: -; v_gene: TRBV28; abundance: -; j_gene: TRBJ1-3; CDR3aa: CASRMTDLGNTIYF; CDR3nt: TGTGCCAGCAGAATGACAGATCTTGGAAACACCATATATTTT
d_gene: TRBD1; v_gene: TRBV6-5; abundance: -; j_gene: TRBJ1-1; CDR3aa: CASSWDRGTEAFF; CDR3nt: TGTGCCAGCAGTTGGGACAGGGGGACTGAAGCTTTCTTT
d_gene: TRBD2; v_gene: TRBV27; abundance: -; j_gene: TRBJ2-1; CDR3aa: CASSGWTSEYGQFF; CDR3nt: TGTGCCAGCAGTGGATGGACTAGCGAGTACGGGCAGTTCTTC
d_gene: TRBD1; v_gene: TRBV6-1; abundance: -; j_gene: TRBJ1-4; CDR3aa: CASSVTTGTVEKLFF; CDR3nt: TGTGCCAGCAGTGTGACGACAGGGACCGTTGAAAAACTGTTTTTT
d_gene: TRBD2; v_gene: TRBV11-3; abundance: -; j_gene: TRBJ2-3; CDR3aa: CASSGELAEELNTQYF; CDR3nt: TGTGCCAGCAGCGGAGAACTAGCGGAGGAGCTAAATACGCAGTATTTT
d_gene: TRBD1; v_gene: TRBV19; abundance: once; j_gene: TRBJ2-7; CDR3aa: CASSMLGQGNEQYF; CDR3nt: TGTGCCAGTAGTATGCTGGGACAGGGGAACGAGCAGTACTTC
d_gene: TRBD1; v_gene: TRBV30; abundance: -; j_gene: TRBJ1-4; CDR3aa: CAFTTGQEEKLFF; CDR3nt: TGTGCCTTCACGACAGGGCAAGAAGAAAAACTGTTTTTT
d_gene: -; v_gene: TRBV6-5; abundance: once; j_gene: TRBJ2-1; CDR3aa: CASWRAYNEQFF; CDR3nt: TGTGCCAGCTGGCGGGCATACAATGAGCAGTTCTTC
d_gene: TRBD1; v_gene: TRBV6-6; abundance: -; j_gene: TRBJ1-4; CDR3aa: CASRGQGATGEKLFF; CDR3nt: TGTGCCAGCAGGGGACAGGGGGCGACGGGTGAAAAACTGTTTTTT
d_gene: TRBD2; v_gene: TRBV5-1; abundance: -; j_gene: TRBJ2-7; CDR3aa: CASSLDLAASYEQYF; CDR3nt: TGCGCCAGCAGCTTGGATCTAGCGGCTTCCTACGAGCAGTACTTC
d_gene: -; v_gene: TRBV7-9; abundance: -; j_gene: TRBJ1-2; CDR3aa: CASSPGGVNGYTF; CDR3nt: TGTGCCAGCAGCCCCGGGGGAGTGAATGGCTACACCTTC
d_gene: -; v_gene: TRBV27; abundance: -; j_gene: TRBJ2-1; CDR3aa: CASTAGRYNEQFF; CDR3nt: TGTGCCAGCACGGCGGGAAGGTACAATGAGCAGTTCTTC
d_gene: -; v_gene: TRBV2; abundance: -; j_gene: TRBJ2-1; CDR3aa: CASMQGSSYNEQFF; CDR3nt: TGTGCCAGCATGCAGGGAAGCTCCTACAATGAGCAGTTCTTC
d_gene: -; v_gene: TRBV6-5; abundance: -; j_gene: TRBJ1-1; CDR3aa: CASSYHPRVNTEAFF; CDR3nt: TGTGCCAGCAGTTATCATCCCAGGGTGAACACTGAAGCTTTCTTT
d_gene: -; v_gene: TRBV19; abundance: -; j_gene: TRBJ1-3; CDR3aa: CASIRANSGNTIYF; CDR3nt: TGTGCCAGTATCAGGGCAAACTCTGGAAACACCATATATTTT
d_gene: -; v_gene: TRBV28; abundance: -; j_gene: TRBJ1-4; CDR3aa: CASSLAGWKLFF; CDR3nt: TGTGCCAGCAGTTTAGCCGGTTGGAAACTGTTTTTT
d_gene: -; v_gene: TRBV6-1; abundance: -; j_gene: TRBJ2-1; CDR3aa: CASSVGRYNEQFF; CDR3nt: TGTGCCAGCAGTGTAGGGAGATACAATGAGCAGTTCTTC
d_gene: -; v_gene: TRBV9; abundance: few; j_gene: TRBJ1-1; CDR3aa: CASSAVTGRDTEAFF; CDR3nt: TGTGCCAGCAGCGCCGTTACAGGGAGGGACACTGAAGCTTTCTTT
d_gene: -; v_gene: TRBV7-8; abundance: -; j_gene: TRBJ1-2; CDR3aa: CASSLEGNYGYTF; CDR3nt: TGTGCCAGCAGCTTAGAGGGGAACTATGGCTACACCTTC
d_gene: TRBD1; v_gene: TRBV6-5; abundance: -; j_gene: TRBJ2-7; CDR3aa: CASSYYQGASYEQYF; CDR3nt: TGTGCCAGCAGTTACTACCAGGGGGCGTCCTACGAGCAGTACTTC
d_gene: -; v_gene: TRBV6-6; abundance: few; j_gene: TRBJ1-5; CDR3aa: CASRTNRVSNQPQHF; CDR3nt: TGTGCCAGCAGGACGAACAGGGTTAGCAATCAGCCCCAGCATTTT
d_gene: -; v_gene: TRBV6-5; abundance: once; j_gene: TRBJ2-7; CDR3aa: CASSYNGITYEQYF; CDR3nt: TGTGCCAGCAGTTACAACGGGATCACCTACGAGCAGTACTTC
d_gene: TRBD1; v_gene: TRBV27; abundance: -; j_gene: TRBJ2-6; CDR3aa: CASSLWTGTGGSGANVLTF; CDR3nt: TGTGCCAGCAGTTTATGGACCGGGACAGGGGGCTCTGGGGCCAACGTCCTGACTTTC
d_gene: -; v_gene: TRBV29-1; abundance: -; j_gene: TRBJ1-1; CDR3aa: CSHPGEFPFEAFF; CDR3nt: TGCAGCCACCCTGGGGAGTTCCCCTTTGAAGCTTTCTTT
d_gene: TRBD1; v_gene: TRBV7-9; abundance: once; j_gene: TRBJ1-2; CDR3aa: CASTLQGNGYTF; CDR3nt: TGTGCCAGCACCTTACAGGGGAATGGCTACACCTTC